Below, 23 T cell receptor beta chains from the same sample are listed, as sequenced in a study of kidney transplant recipient with SARS-CoV-2 infection. TCRdb passed the reads through MiXCR, listing each CDR3 protein once. The sample comprises roughly 230,000 distinct CDR3 sequences, about 28% of which are singletons, and nearly 7.5% rests with the top ten. The sequencing used a blood sample, collected at baseline and around day 110 from a kidney transplant recipient. The receptors here all came from a male patient between 25 and 39 years old who had COVID-19 and was a kidney transplant recipient. Some T cells may be graft donor cells.

V and J are TRBV15 and TRBJ1-2; no clear D. The ends were cut back, 0 bases at V and 6 bases at J, with 20 bases in the middle. This CDR3 spans 17 amino acids. Germline V gene data show CDR1 as LNHNV and CDR2 as YYDKDF (reference sequence). The CDR3 DNA reads as TGTGCCACCAGCAGAGATCTCGGAGTTGCCCTGGTGGATGGCTACACCTTC. Its protein product is CATSRDLGVALVDGYTF.

This chain links TRBV9 with TRBJ2-3; D is undetermined. Germline CDR1 SGDLS, CDR2 YYNGEE. The CDR3 has 14 residues. The V gene lost 4 bases and the J gene lost 8 bases, with 17 bases spanning the gap. CDR3 coding DNA: TGTGCCAGCAGCCCTCGATATAGGCCAGGTACGCAGTATTTT. It translates to CASSPRYRPGTQYF.

This clonotype was seen at least ten times. This sequence joins TRBV10-1 and TRBJ2-7; D possibly corresponds to TRBD2 (6 bases). CDR1 and CDR2 (germline): WNHNN, SYGVQD (reference sequence). Between the trimmed V and J ends, which lost 7 bases and 7 bases, there was a span of 14 bases. The CDR3 covers 12 residues. The CDR3: CASKSGVEEQYV. CDR3 bases: TGCGCCAGCAAGTCGGGGGTGGAAGAGCAGTACGTC.

This clonotype was found many times. This chain uses TRBV5-1 with TRBJ1-2; D gene ambiguous. Germline values: CDR1 SGHRS, CDR2 YFSETQ. The V gene lost 7 bases and the J gene lost 4 bases, with 23 bases spanning the gap. This CDR3 has 16 residues. CDR3 sequence: CASPNASVRKTYGYTF. The CDR3 DNA follows: TGCGCCAGCCCCAACGCATCGGTTCGAAAGACCTATGGCTACACCTTC.

As to this clonotype: Possible read error: a much larger clone is one base away. The V and J genes are TRBV27 and TRBJ2-2, with TRBD1 matching 8 bases. The junction had 12 bases not matched to a gene; V was cut back by 5 bases and J by 13 bases. Germline V lookup: CDR1 MNHEY, CDR2 SMNVEV (reference sequence). CDR3 size: 14 residues. The CDR3 loop is CASSRTGWGRVLFF. CDR3 bases: TGTGCCAGCAGTCGGACAGGGTGGGGCAGGGTGCTGTTTTTT.

This clonotype was observed at least ten times. The rearrangement links TRBV20-1 to TRBJ2-1; 9 positions match TRBD2. With 5 bases clipped from V and 0 bases from J, the junction kept 17 bases outside the gene matches. The CDR3 covers 19 residues. Germline assignment: CDR1 DFQATT and CDR2 SNEGSKA (reference sequence). The CDR3 coding sequence is TGCAGTGCTTTCCGGGGTAGCGGGAGCCCCCGGAGCTCCTACAATGAGCAGTTCTTC. Encoded protein: CSAFRGSGSPRSSYNEQFF.

The V and J genes are TRBV4-2 and TRBJ2-5, with TRBD2 identical over 13 bases. Germline lookup yields CDR1 LGHNA and CDR2 YNFKEQ. V was clipped by 1 base and J by 9 bases; unmatched bases: 14. The CDR3 length is 18 residues. The CDR3 region has the DNA TGTGCCAGCAGCCAAGGGGTCCTTAGGACTAGCGGGAGTGGAGCCCAGTACTTC. This sequence encodes CASSQGVLRTSGSGAQYF.

This clonotype appeared many times. CDR3 nucleotide sequence: TGTGCCAGCAGTATGGTCAGACGCTCTAGAAAGACCTATGGCTACACCTTC. Residues: CASSMVRRSRKTYGYTF. This chain uses TRBV6-8 with TRBJ1-2, with D hard to call. The length of the CDR3 is 17 residues. Germline CDR1 and CDR2: MNHGY and SAAAGT. Between the trimmed V and J ends, which lost 5 bases and 4 bases, there was a span of 23 bases.

The table lists this clonotype with a count of one. Possible read error: a much larger clone is one base away. The chain employs TRBV7-1 and TRBJ1-2, with no clear D. TRBV7-1 is known as an ORF, though its function is uncertain. The length of the CDR3 is 17 residues. The CDR3 spells CVSSSQHHEGKTYGYTF. The CDR3 nucleotides are TGTGTCAGCAGCTCGCAACATCACGAGGGAAAGACCTATGGCTACACCTTC.

This clonotype was found many times. V and J are TRBV7-7 and TRBJ1-2; D gene unclear. Germline V gene data show CDR1 as SSHAT and CDR2 as FNYEAQ (reference sequence). V lost 4 bases, J lost 4 bases, and 22 bases lay in between. The CDR3 is made up of 17 amino acids. The CDR3 bases are TGTGCCAGCAGCTACGTAATTAAGTGCCGAAAGACCTATGGCTACACCTTC. Residues: CASSYVIKCRKTYGYTF.

This clonotype was recorded at least ten times. The V call is TRBV5-6, the J call TRBJ1-6, with 7 bases identical to TRBD1. This CDR3 is built from 15 residues. In germline, CDR1 is SGHDT, CDR2 YYEEEE. The junction had 7 bases not matched to a gene; V was cut back by 2 bases and J by 8 bases. The CDR3 here is CASSLQGPRDSPLHF. CDR3 in DNA: TGTGCCAGCAGCTTACAGGGGCCTCGAGATTCACCCCTCCACTTT.

The table lists this clonotype with many counts. The J gene is TRBJ1-2, the V gene TRBV6-1; no firm D call. CDR1 MNHNS and CDR2 SASEGT come from the germline V gene. The ends were cut back, 5 bases at V and 4 bases at J, with 23 bases in the middle. The CDR3 is made up of 17 amino acids. In DNA form, the CDR3 reads TGTGCCAGCAGTATACTGCACTCTATGCGAAAGACCTATGGCTACACCTTC. Amino acid sequence: CASSILHSMRKTYGYTF.

The sample holds many counts of this clonotype. The chain carries TRBV28 and TRBJ2-5; D might be TRBD1 or TRBD2, each matching 5 bases. The CDR3 is 14 residues long. Germline CDR1 and CDR2: MDHEN and SYDVKM. V lost 0 bases, J lost 1 base, and 6 bases lay in between. The CDR3: CASSLWGVQETQYF. DNA of the CDR3: TGTGCCAGCAGTTTATGGGGGGTCCAAGAGACCCAGTACTTC.

A remark on this clonotype: A much larger clone lies a single base off, so this may be a read error. V is TRBV6-5 and J is TRBJ1-2; 8 bases agree with TRBD1. Per the germline V gene, CDR1 is MNHEY and CDR2 is SVGAGI. With V trimmed by 10 bases and J by 6 bases, 13 bases remained unmatched. The CDR3 sequence is 14 residues long. In DNA form, the CDR3 reads TGTGCCAACAGCGAGACAGGGGCGTCAAATGGCTACACCTTC. Translating gives CANSETGASNGYTF.

Turning to this clonotype: A read error may be the cause here, since a much bigger clone is one base away. V and J are TRBV12-3 or TRBV12-4 and TRBJ2-7, with D possibly matching TRBD2 (7 bases). The CDR3 has 13 amino acids. The V gene lost 8 bases and the J gene lost 2 bases, with 13 bases spanning the gap. This CDR3 reads CASGRAGAYEQYF. The DNA for the CDR3 is TGTGCCAGCGGGAGGGCAGGGGCCTACGAGCAGTACTTC.

Comment on this clonotype: One base away lies a much larger clone, so this may be a sequencing read error. This rearrangement joins TRBV2 to TRBJ2-5; the D call may be TRBD1 or TRBD2 (5 bases each). Germline V lookup: CDR1 SNHLY, CDR2 FYNNEI. This CDR3 is 13 amino acids long. The DNA for the CDR3 is TGTGCCAGCAGTTATCAGGGTTGGGAGACCCATTACTTC. Amino acids: CASSYQGWETHYF.

This clonotype was observed many times. The chain has TRBV6-1 and TRBJ1-2; D is unresolved. This CDR3 contains 17 residues. Trimming cost V 1 base and J 4 bases, with 19 bases left between them. Germline lookup yields CDR1 MNHNS and CDR2 SASEGT. The CDR3 sequence is CASSEGCSMRKTYGYTF. The CDR3 nucleotides read TGTGCCAGCAGTGAAGGTTGCTCTATGCGAAAGACCTATGGCTACACCTTC.

A remark on this clonotype: This could be a read error, since a much larger clone is one nucleotide away. CDR3 residues: CASNQVGTWREKLFF. The CDR3 coding sequence is TGCGCCAGCAACCAAGTCGGGACGTGGAGGGAAAAACTGTTTTTT. The genes are TRBV4-1 and TRBJ1-4; possibly TRBD1 for D (5 bases). This CDR3 region has 15 residues. Germline CDR1 reads MGHRA; CDR2 reads YSYEKL.

The CDR3, as DNA: TGTGCCAGCAGTGCTAGCGGGTACAATGAGCAGTTCTTC. Protein product: CASSASGYNEQFF. This chain uses TRBV7-9 with TRBJ2-1, with TRBD2 identical over 8 bases. In germline, CDR1 is SEHNR, CDR2 FQNEAQ (reference sequence). The CDR3 covers 13 residues. The V segment lost 6 bases and the J segment 4 bases; nucleotides outside the gene matches: 2.

This clonotype was counted many times. The rearrangement joins TRBV13 to TRBJ2-6; TRBD1 agrees at 8 bases. J was trimmed by 0 bases and V by 0 bases; bases with no gene match: 4. Looked up from germline, CDR1 is PRHDT and CDR2 is FYEKMQ (reference sequence). This CDR3 is built from 18 residues. The DNA of the CDR3 is TGTGCCAGCAGCTTAGGGACAGGGGATTTCTCTGGGGCCAACGTCCTGACTTTC. Its protein is CASSLGTGDFSGANVLTF.

Note on this clonotype: This could be a read error, since a much larger clone is one nucleotide away. The chain joins TRBV27 to TRBJ2-5; D unclear. TRBJ2-1 matches the DNA end more closely, so the J call is doubtful. The CDR3 loop spans 13 amino acids. Germline V gives CDR1 MNHEY, CDR2 SMNVEV (reference sequence). The CDR3 loop is CASRIGSYNEQFF. CDR3 sequence (DNA): TGTGCCAGCAGAATTGGGTCCTACAATGAGCAGTTCTTC.

The chain uses TRBV7-6 and TRBJ2-3; D is ambiguous. The germline V gene encodes CDR1 SGHVS and CDR2 FNYEAQ. The CDR3 is made up of 14 amino acids. Trimming removed 4 bases at V and 2 bases at J, with 10 bases between. Here the CDR3 reads CASSSSSATDTQYF. The CDR3 bases are TGTGCCAGCAGCTCTTCCTCCGCCACAGATACGCAGTATTTT.

At least ten counts were recorded for this clonotype. The chain joins TRBV5-3 to TRBJ1-2; no firm D call. TRBV5-3 is identified as an open reading frame with a role that is uncertain. V was cut by 7 bases and J by 4 bases, with 23 bases left in between. The CDR3 is 16 residues long. The CDR3 coding sequence is TGTGCCAGATCCTTTATAGTGGTGAGAAAGACCTATGGCTACACCTTC. Protein: CARSFIVVRKTYGYTF.